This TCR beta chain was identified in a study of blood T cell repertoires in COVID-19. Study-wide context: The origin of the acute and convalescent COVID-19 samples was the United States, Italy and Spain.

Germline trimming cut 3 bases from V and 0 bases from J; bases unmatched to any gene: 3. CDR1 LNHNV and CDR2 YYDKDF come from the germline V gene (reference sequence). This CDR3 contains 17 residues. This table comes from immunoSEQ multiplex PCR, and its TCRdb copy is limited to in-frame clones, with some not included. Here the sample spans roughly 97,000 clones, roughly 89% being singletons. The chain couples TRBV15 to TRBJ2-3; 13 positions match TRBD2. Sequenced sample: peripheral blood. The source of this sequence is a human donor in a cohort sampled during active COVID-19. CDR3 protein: CATSRQTSGRSTDTQYF. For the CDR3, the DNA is TGTGCCACCAGCAGGCAGACTAGCGGGAGGAGCACAGATACGCAGTATTTT.